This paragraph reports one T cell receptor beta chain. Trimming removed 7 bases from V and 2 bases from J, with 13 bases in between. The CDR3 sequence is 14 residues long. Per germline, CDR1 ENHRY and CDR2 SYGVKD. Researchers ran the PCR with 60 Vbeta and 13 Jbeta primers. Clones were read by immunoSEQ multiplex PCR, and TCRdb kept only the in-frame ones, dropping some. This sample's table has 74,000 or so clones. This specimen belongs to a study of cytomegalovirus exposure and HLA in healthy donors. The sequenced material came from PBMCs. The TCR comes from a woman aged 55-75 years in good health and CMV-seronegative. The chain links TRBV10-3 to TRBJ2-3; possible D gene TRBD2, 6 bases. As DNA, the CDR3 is TGTGCCATCAATCCGGGACTTGACACAGATACGCAGTATTTT. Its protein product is CAINPGLDTDTQYF.